This TCR beta chain was recorded in a study of beta chain features in type 1 diabetes. Broader study findings: The study left unresolved whether HLA type influences TCRB rearrangement.

This clone was counted between two and nine times. The antigen remains unidentified. The CDR3 loop spans 14 amino acids. J lost 6 bases, V lost 7 bases, and 8 bases had no gene match. Germline-derived CDR1 and CDR2 are SGHTA and FQGNSA. Since all of the isolated RNA was reverse transcribed, expressed TCRB transcripts were what got sequenced. The method was immunoSEQ multiplex PCR; TCRdb's version includes in-frame clones alone and lacks a portion of them. The sample gives 40,000 to 45,000 clones, under 65% of which show up once; around 2.1% is in the top ten. Material for sequencing was Tregs from blood. V and J are TRBV7-2 and TRBJ1-2, with 10 positions matching TRBD1. The source is a woman younger than 30 in good health. CDR3 nucleotide sequence: TGTGCCAGCATCCGGACAGGGGGTAATGATGGCTACACCTTC. It encodes CASIRTGGNDGYTF.